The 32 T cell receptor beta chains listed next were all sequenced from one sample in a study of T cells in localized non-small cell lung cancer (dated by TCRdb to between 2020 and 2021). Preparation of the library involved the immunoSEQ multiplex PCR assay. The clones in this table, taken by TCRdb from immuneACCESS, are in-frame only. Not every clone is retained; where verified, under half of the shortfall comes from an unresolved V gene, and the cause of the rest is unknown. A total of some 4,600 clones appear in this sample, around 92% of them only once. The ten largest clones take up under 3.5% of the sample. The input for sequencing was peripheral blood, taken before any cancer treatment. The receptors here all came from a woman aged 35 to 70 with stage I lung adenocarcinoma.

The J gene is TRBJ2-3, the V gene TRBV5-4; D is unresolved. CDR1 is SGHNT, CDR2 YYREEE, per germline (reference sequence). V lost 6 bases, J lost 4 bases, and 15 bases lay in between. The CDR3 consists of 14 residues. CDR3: CASTGPMYPDTQYF. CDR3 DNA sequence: TGTGCCAGCACAGGCCCCATGTACCCAGATACGCAGTATTTT.

This chain's CDR3 is CASSYSSSGNEQFF. In DNA, the CDR3 is TGTGCCAGCAGTTACTCGAGTAGTGGGAATGAGCAGTTCTTC. The chain has TRBV6-5 and TRBJ2-1, with D unresolved. The CDR3 runs 14 residues. Germline V gives CDR1 MNHEY, CDR2 SVGAGI. V was cut by 0 bases and J by 7 bases, with 10 bases left in between.

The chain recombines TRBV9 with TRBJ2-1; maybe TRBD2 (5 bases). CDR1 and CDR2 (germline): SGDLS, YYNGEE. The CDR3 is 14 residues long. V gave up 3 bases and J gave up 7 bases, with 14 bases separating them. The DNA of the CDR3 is TGTGCCAGCAGCGCCGAGGGCAGTCTGAATGAGCAGTTCTTC. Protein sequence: CASSAEGSLNEQFF. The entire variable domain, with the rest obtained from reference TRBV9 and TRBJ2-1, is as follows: DSGVTQTPKHLITATGQRVTLRCSPRSGDLSVYWYQQSLDQGLQFLIQYYNGEERAKGNILERFSAQQFPDLHSELNLSSLELGDSALYFCASSAEGSLNEQFFGPGTRLTVL.

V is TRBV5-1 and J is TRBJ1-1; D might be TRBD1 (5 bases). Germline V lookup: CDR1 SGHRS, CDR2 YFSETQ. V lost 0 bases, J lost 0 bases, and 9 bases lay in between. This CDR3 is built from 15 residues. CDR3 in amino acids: CASSLAGILNTEAFF. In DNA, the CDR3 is TGCGCCAGCAGCTTGGCAGGGATATTGAACACTGAAGCTTTCTTT.

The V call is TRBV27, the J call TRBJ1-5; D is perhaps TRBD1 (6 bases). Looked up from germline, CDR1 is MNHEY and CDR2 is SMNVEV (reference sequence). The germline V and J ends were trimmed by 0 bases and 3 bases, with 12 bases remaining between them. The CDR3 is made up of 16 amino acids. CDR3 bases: TGTGCCAGCAGTTTATCTTGGGGGGGCCCCAATCAGCCCCAGCATTTT. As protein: CASSLSWGGPNQPQHF.

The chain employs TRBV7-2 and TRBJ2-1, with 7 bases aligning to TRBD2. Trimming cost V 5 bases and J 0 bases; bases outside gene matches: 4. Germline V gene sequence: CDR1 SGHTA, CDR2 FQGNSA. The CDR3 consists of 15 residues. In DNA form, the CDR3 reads TGTGCCAGCAGCCCTAGCGGAACCTCCTACAATGAGCAGTTCTTC. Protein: CASSPSGTSYNEQFF.

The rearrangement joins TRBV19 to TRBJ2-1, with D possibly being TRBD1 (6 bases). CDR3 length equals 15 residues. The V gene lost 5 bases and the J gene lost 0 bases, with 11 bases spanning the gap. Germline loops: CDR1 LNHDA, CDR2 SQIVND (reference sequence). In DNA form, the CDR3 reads TGTGCCAGTAGTTCCGGGACACCCTCCTACAATGAGCAGTTCTTC. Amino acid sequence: CASSSGTPSYNEQFF.

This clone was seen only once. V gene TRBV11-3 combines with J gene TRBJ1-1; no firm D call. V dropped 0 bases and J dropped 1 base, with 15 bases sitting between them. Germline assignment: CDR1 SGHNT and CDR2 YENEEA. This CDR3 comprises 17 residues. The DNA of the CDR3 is TGTGCCAGCAGCTTAGAACACGCCGGATACGGGAACACTGAAGCTTTCTTT. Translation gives CASSLEHAGYGNTEAFF.

The CDR3 DNA reads as TGTGCCAGCAGCAGCGGGGGACAGGGGGGCTACGAGCAGTACTTC. Translation gives CASSSGGQGGYEQYF. The chain carries TRBV5-4 and TRBJ2-7, with 11 nucleotides matching TRBD1. V lost 4 bases and J lost 3; bases outside the gene matches: 6. The germline V gene encodes CDR1 SGHNT and CDR2 YYREEE (reference sequence). This CDR3 is built from 15 residues.

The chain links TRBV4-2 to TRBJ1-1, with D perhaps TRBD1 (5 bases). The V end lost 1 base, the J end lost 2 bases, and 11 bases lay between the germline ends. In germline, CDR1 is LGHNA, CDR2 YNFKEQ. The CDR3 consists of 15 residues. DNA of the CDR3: TGTGCCAGCAGCCAAGTAGCAGGGTCTAACACTGAAGCTTTCTTT. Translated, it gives CASSQVAGSNTEAFF.

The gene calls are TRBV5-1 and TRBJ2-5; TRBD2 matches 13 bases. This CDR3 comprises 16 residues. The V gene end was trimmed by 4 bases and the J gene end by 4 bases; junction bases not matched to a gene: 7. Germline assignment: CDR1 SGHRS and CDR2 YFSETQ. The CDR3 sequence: CASSTGTSGIGETQYF. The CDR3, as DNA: TGCGCCAGCAGCACCGGGACTAGCGGGATAGGAGAGACCCAGTACTTC.

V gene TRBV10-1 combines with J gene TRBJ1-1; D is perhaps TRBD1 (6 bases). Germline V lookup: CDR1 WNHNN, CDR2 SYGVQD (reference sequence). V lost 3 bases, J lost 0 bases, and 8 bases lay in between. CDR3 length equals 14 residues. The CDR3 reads CASSEGGVNTEAFF. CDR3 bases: TGCGCCAGCAGTGAAGGGGGAGTGAACACTGAAGCTTTCTTT.

The CDR3 DNA is TGCGCCAGCAGCTTGGCCGTGACAGGATTCTACGAGCAGTACTTC. The encoded protein is CASSLAVTGFYEQYF. V and J are TRBV5-1 and TRBJ2-7; D possibly corresponds to TRBD1 (6 bases). The germline CDR1 and CDR2 sequences are SGHRS and YFSETQ. This CDR3 is 15 amino acids long. The V gene lost 0 bases and the J gene lost 3 bases, with 13 bases spanning the gap. Drawing the rest from reference TRBV5-1 and TRBJ2-7, the complete variable domain is KAGVTQTPRYLIKTRGQQVTLSCSPISGHRSVSWYQQTPGQGLQFLFEYFSETQRNKGNFPGRFSGRQFSNSRSEMNVSTLELGDSALYLCASSLAVTGFYEQYFGPGTRLTVT.

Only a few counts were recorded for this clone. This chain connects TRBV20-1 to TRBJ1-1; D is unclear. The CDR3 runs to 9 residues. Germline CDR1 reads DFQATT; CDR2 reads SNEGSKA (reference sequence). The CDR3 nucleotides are TGCAGGGGGAAGGATGAAGCTTTCTTT. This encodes CRGKDEAFF.

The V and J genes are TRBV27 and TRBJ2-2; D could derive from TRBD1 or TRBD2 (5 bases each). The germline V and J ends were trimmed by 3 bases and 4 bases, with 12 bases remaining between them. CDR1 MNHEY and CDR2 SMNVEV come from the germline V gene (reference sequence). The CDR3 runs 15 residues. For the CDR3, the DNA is TGTGCCAGCAGTTTGATGGGGGTGAGCACCGGGGAGCTGTTTTTT. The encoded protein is CASSLMGVSTGELFF.

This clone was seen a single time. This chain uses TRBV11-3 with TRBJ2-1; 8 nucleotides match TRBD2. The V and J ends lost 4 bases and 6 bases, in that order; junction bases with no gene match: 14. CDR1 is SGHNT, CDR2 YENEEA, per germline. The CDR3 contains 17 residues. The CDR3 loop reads CASSSPVGTRLSNEQFF. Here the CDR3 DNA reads TGTGCCAGCAGCTCGCCGGTAGGGACTAGGTTGAGCAATGAGCAGTTCTTC.

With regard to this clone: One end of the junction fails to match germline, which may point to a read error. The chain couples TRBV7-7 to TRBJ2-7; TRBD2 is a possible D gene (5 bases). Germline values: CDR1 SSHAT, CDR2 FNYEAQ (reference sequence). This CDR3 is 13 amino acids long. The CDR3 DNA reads TGTGCTAGCAGCTTAGCGCAGAATTGGGAGCAGTACTTC. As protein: CASSLAQNWEQYF.

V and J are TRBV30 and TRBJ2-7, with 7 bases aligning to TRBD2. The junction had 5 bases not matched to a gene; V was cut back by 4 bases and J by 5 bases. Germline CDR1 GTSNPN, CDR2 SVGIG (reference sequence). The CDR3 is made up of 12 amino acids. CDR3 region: CAWTRSGDEQYF. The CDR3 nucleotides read TGTGCCTGGACCAGGAGCGGGGACGAGCAGTACTTC.

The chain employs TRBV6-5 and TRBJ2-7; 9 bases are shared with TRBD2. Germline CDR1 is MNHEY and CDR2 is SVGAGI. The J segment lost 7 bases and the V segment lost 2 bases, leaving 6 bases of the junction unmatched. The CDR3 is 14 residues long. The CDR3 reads CASSYGTSLREQYF. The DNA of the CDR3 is TGTGCCAGCAGTTACGGGACTAGCTTGAGGGAGCAGTACTTC.

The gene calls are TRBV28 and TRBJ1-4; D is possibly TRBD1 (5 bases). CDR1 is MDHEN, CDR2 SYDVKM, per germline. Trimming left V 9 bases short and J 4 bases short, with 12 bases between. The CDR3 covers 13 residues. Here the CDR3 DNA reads TGTGCCAGTGTCGACAGAAGTAATGAAAAACTGTTTTTT. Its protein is CASVDRSNEKLFF. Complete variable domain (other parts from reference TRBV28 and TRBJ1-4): DVKVTQSSRYLVKRTGEKVFLECVQDMDHENMFWYRQDPGLGLRLIYFSYDVKMKEKGDIPEGYSVSREKKERFSLILESASTNQTSMYLCASVDRSNEKLFFGSGTQLSVL.

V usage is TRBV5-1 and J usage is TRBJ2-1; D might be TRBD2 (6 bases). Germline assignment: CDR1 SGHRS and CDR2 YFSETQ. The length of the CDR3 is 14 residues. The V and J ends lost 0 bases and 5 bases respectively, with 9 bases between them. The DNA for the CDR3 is TGCGCCAGCAGCTTGGTGGGGGGTGACAATGAGCAGTTCTTC. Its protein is CASSLVGGDNEQFF.

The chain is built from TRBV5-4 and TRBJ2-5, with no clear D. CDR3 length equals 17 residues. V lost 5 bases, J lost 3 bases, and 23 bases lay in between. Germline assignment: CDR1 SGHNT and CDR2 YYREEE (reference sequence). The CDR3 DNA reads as TGTGCCAGCAGTATGTGGGGAAGGAGCCGCGCTAAAGAGACCCAGTACTTC. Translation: CASSMWGRSRAKETQYF.

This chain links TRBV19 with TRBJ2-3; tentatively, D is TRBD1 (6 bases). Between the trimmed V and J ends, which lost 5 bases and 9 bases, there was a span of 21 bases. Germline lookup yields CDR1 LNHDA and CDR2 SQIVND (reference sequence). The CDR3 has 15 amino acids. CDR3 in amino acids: CASSPDRDTGETQYF. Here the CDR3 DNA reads TGTGCCAGTAGTCCGGACCGGGACACCGGGGAGACGCAGTATTTT. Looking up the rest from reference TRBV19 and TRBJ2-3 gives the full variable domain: DGGITQSPKYLFRKEGQNVTLSCEQNLNHDAMYWYRQDPGQGLRLIYYSQIVNDFQKGDIAEGYSVSREKKESFPLTVTSAQKNPTAFYLCASSPDRDTGETQYFGPGTRLTVL.

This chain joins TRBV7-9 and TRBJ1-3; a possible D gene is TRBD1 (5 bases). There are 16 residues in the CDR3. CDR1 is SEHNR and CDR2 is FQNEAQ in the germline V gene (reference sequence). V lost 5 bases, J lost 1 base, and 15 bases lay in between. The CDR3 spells CASSPPAGRSGNTIYF. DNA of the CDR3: TGTGCCAGCAGCCCACCGGCGGGGCGGTCTGGAAACACCATATATTTT.

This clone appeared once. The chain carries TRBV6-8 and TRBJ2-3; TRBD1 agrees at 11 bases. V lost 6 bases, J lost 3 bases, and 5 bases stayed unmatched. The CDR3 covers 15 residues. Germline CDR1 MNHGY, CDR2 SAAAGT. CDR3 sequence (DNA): TGTGCCAGCAGCACCCGGGACAGGGGGACAGATACGCAGTATTTT. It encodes CASSTRDRGTDTQYF.

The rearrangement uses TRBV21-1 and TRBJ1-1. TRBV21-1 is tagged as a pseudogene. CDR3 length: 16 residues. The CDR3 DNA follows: TGTGCCAGCATCTTTTCCGAGGGCGGCGGGAACACTGAAGCTTTCTTT. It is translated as CASIFSEGGGNTEAFF.

The CDR3 protein is CASSSSGYTGELFF. The CDR3 DNA reads as TGTGCCAGCAGTTCTAGCGGATACACCGGGGAGCTGTTTTTT. This chain links TRBV2 with TRBJ2-2, with 7 nucleotides matching TRBD2. V trimming: 5 bases; J trimming: 3 bases; junction bases outside the gene matches: 3. The germline V gene encodes CDR1 SNHLY and CDR2 FYNNEI. This CDR3 has 14 residues.

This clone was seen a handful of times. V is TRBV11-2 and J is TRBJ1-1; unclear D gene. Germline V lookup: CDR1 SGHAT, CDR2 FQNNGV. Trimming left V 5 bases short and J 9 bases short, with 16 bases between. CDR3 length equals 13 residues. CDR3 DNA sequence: TGTGCCAGCAGCACCCAGGACCGCCAAAAAGCTTTCTTT. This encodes CASSTQDRQKAFF.

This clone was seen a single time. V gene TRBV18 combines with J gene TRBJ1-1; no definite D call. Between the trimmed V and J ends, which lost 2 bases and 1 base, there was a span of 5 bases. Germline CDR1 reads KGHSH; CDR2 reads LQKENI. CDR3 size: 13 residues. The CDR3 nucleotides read TGTGCCAGCTCACCAAATGAGAACACTGAAGCTTTCTTT. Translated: CASSPNENTEAFF.

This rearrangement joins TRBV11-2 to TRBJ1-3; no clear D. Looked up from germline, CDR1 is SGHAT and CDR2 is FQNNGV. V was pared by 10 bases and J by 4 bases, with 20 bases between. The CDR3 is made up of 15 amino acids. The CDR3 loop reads CAISLGGSAGNTIYF. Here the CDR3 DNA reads TGTGCCATCAGTCTCGGAGGCTCGGCAGGAAACACCATATATTTT.

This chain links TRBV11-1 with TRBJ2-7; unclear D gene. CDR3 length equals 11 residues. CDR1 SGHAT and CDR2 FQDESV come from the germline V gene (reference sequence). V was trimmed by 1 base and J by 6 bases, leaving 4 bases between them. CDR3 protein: CASSLVSEQYF. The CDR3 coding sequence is TGTGCCAGCAGCTTAGTATCCGAGCAGTACTTC.

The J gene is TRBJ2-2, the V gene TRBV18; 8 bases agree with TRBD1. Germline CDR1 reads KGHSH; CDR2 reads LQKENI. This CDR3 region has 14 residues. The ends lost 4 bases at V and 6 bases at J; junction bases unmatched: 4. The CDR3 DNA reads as TGTGCCAGCTCACAACCAGGGGGCGCCGGGGAGCTGTTTTTT. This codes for CASSQPGGAGELFF.